Following are 20 T cell receptor beta chains from one sample sequenced in a study of T-cell memory formation after mild COVID-19 (dated by TCRdb to 2020 to 2023). The library was made by 5' RACE. The run used an Illumina NovaSeq 6000. The public reads were run again by TCRdb, first through fastp at Q25 and then through MiXCR, and only productive beta chains were kept. Identical CDR3 protein sequences are pooled into one entry, listed with their most common genes and DNA. In this sample the table shows around 300,000 distinct CDR3 sequences, around 8% of which occur a single time. The biggest ten clones account for under 25% of the sample. Sequencing was done on a sample of PBMCs or a T cell subset sorted from them (not recorded which). The receptors derive from a man aged 18 to 29 who had mild COVID-19 (a few samples of this study predate the infection). The sample titles of this study are shuffled in the database, so cell type and time point are left out; the donor was told from shared clones.

The chain recombines TRBV20-1 with TRBJ2-3; unclear D gene. This CDR3 has 15 amino acids. CDR1 and CDR2 from the germline V gene are DFQATT and SNEGSKA (reference sequence). Trimming removed 6 bases from V and 2 bases from J, with 18 bases in between. The chain's CDR3 is CSAIRAPTYTDTQYF. CDR3 coding DNA: TGCAGTGCCATCCGGGCTCCGACCTACACAGATACGCAGTATTTT.

This clonotype was observed a few times. The chain uses TRBV20-1 and TRBJ1-3; D is unresolved. CDR1 DFQATT and CDR2 SNEGSKA come from the germline V gene (reference sequence). The CDR3 contains 11 residues. The V gene lost 5 bases and the J gene lost 8 bases, with 10 bases spanning the gap. The CDR3 here is CSAPFGDTIYF. The CDR3 DNA follows: TGCAGTGCTCCCTTTGGGGACACCATATATTTT.

This clonotype was seen repeatedly, ten times or more. This rearrangement joins TRBV7-2 to TRBJ1-4; the D gene is possibly TRBD1 (5 bases). V lost 5 bases and J 8 bases, leaving 12 bases between the germline ends. The germline V gene encodes CDR1 SGHTA and CDR2 FQGNSA. This CDR3 spans 13 amino acids. CDR3 coding DNA: TGTGCCAGCAGCGTACAGGTGCGCGAAAAACTGTTTTTT. This translates into CASSVQVREKLFF.

This clonotype has ten or more counts. This chain connects TRBV3-1 to TRBJ1-1; D remains ambiguous. Germline CDR1 reads LGHDT; CDR2 reads YNNKEL (reference sequence). The V end was cut by 1 base, the J end by 6 bases, with 9 bases between. The CDR3 length is 13 residues. The CDR3 here is CASSQGSGAEAFF. For the CDR3, the DNA is TGTGCCAGCAGCCAAGGAAGCGGGGCTGAAGCTTTCTTT.

The rearrangement joins TRBV10-3 to TRBJ2-7, with D possibly TRBD1 on 5 matching bases. Germline CDR1 reads ENHRY; CDR2 reads SYGVKD. Trimming shortened V by 3 bases and J by 4 bases, and 19 bases separated the two germline ends. The CDR3 contains 16 residues. CDR3 sequence reads: CAISDPLGRVMYEQYF. CDR3 nucleotides: TGTGCCATCAGTGACCCTCTGGGCAGGGTCATGTACGAGCAGTACTTC.

CDR3 nucleotide sequence: TGTGCCACCAGTCCCGCCGCCAGAGGTACCAAAAACATTCAGTACTTC. It translates to CATSPAARGTKNIQYF. The chain has TRBV15 and TRBJ2-4; D gene unclear. The germline V gene encodes CDR1 LNHNV and CDR2 YYDKDF (reference sequence). This CDR3 is 16 amino acids long. The V and J ends lost 6 bases and 2 bases respectively, with 17 bases between them.

This clonotype was counted at least ten times. J is TRBJ2-7 and V is TRBV18, with D perhaps TRBD1 or TRBD2 (5 bases each). The germline gives CDR1 KGHSH, CDR2 LQKENI. The CDR3 spans 20 residues. Trimming shortened V by 6 bases and J by 0 bases, and 30 bases separated the two germline ends. Here the CDR3 DNA reads TGTGCCAGCTCGACTACCGGGACGGCCCCATCTAACCAGAGCTCCTACGAGCAGTACGTC. This sequence encodes CASSTTGTAPSNQSSYEQYV.

The V and J genes are TRBV2 and TRBJ1-3; 7 bases agree with TRBD1. CDR3 length: 15 amino acids. V lost 5 bases and J lost 4; bases outside the gene matches: 8. Germline-derived CDR1 and CDR2 are SNHLY and FYNNEI. CDR3 sequence (DNA): TGTGCCAGCAGTCAACAGGGGATCGGGGGAAACACCATATATTTT. It is translated as CASSQQGIGGNTIYF.

The V call is TRBV28, the J call TRBJ1-4, with 10 nucleotides matching TRBD1. Germline loops: CDR1 MDHEN, CDR2 SYDVKM. V gave up 8 bases and J gave up 5 bases; unmatched junction bases: 8. CDR3 size: 15 residues. CDR3 protein: CASGRMGQGNEKLFF. In DNA, the CDR3 is TGTGCCAGCGGCCGAATGGGACAGGGGAATGAAAAACTGTTTTTT.

This chain connects TRBV29-1 to TRBJ2-1; the D gene is possibly TRBD1 (7 bases). The CDR3 loop spans 17 amino acids. The V and J ends lost 0 bases and 4 bases respectively, with 19 bases between them. The germline CDR1 and CDR2 sequences are SQVTM and ANQGSEA. The CDR3 loop reads CSVEDRGGQDRYNEQFF. The CDR3 nucleotides are TGCAGCGTTGAAGATCGGGGAGGACAGGACCGATACAATGAGCAGTTCTTC.

The chain employs TRBV5-1 and TRBJ2-1; 10 bases fit TRBD2. The CDR3 runs 18 residues. Germline assignment: CDR1 SGHRS and CDR2 YFSETQ. Trimming removed 5 bases from V and 4 bases from J; junction bases left unmatched: 15. The CDR3 DNA sequence: TGCGCCAGCAGATCCTCTGGACTAGCGGTTCATTCATACAATGAGCAGTTCTTC. This sequence encodes CASRSSGLAVHSYNEQFF.

This chain connects TRBV20-1 to TRBJ2-4, with 7 bases matching TRBD1. Germline V CDR1 and CDR2: DFQATT, SNEGSKA (reference sequence). Losses at the gene ends were 6 bases for V and 10 bases for J; bases not matched to a gene: 9. The CDR3 has 12 residues. The CDR3 here is CSAPDRDEIQYF. DNA for the CDR3: TGCAGTGCCCCCGACAGGGATGAGATTCAGTACTTC.

The chain has TRBV12-3 or TRBV12-4 and TRBJ1-1; D unresolved. The CDR3 spans 10 residues. Trimming removed 2 bases from V and 6 bases from J, with 1 base in between. The CDR3 is CASSLSEAFF. Here the CDR3 DNA reads TGTGCCAGCAGTTTATCTGAAGCTTTCTTT.

This clonotype was detected only a few times. The CDR3 protein is CASSPRFYGAFF. In DNA form, the CDR3 reads TGTGCCAGCAGCCCCCGCTTTTATGGCGCTTTCTTT. J is TRBJ1-1 and V is TRBV11-2; no clear D gene. Germline V gene lookup returns CDR1 SGHAT and CDR2 FQNNGV. The ends were cut back, 5 bases at V and 11 bases at J, with 15 bases in the middle. The CDR3 contains 12 residues.

This clonotype was counted many times. J is TRBJ2-1 and V is TRBV4-3; weak D call: TRBD1 (6 bases). The length of the CDR3 is 17 residues. V was shortened by 1 base and J by 1 base, with 14 bases between the two germline ends. Per the germline V gene, CDR1 is LGHNA and CDR2 is YSLEER. CDR3 loop: CASSQVGSRGSYNEQFF. The CDR3, as DNA: TGCGCCAGCAGCCAAGTTGGGTCCAGGGGATCCTACAATGAGCAGTTCTTC.

This clonotype was seen only a few times. V and J are TRBV30 and TRBJ2-5, with 8 bases matching TRBD2. CDR1 is GTSNPN and CDR2 is SVGIG in the germline V gene (reference sequence). Trimming took 0 bases from V and 2 from J; bases not matched to a gene: 5. The CDR3 is 15 residues long. The CDR3 DNA reads TGTGCCTGGAGTGTCGGGACTAGTAATCAAGAGACCCAGTACTTC. Translating gives CAWSVGTSNQETQYF.

This clonotype showed up just once. The chain joins TRBV12-3 or TRBV12-4 to TRBJ2-7; tentative D call: TRBD1 (6 bases). The V and J ends lost 0 bases and 3 bases respectively, with 9 bases between them. This CDR3 is built from 14 residues. CDR3 sequence reads: CASSLADRNYEQYV. Written as DNA, the CDR3 is TGTGCCAGCAGTTTAGCGGACAGAAACTACGAGCAGTACGTC.

This clonotype turned up a few times. This chain connects TRBV4-3 to TRBJ2-3, with unresolved D. Per the germline V gene, CDR1 is LGHNA and CDR2 is YSLEER. V lost 0 bases, J lost 15 bases, and 16 bases lay in between. There are 13 residues in the CDR3. The CDR3: CASSQEEGSRRYF. The CDR3 DNA reads as TGCGCCAGCAGCCAAGAGGAAGGGTCCCGGCGTTATTTT.

This clonotype came up a few times. The rearrangement joins TRBV5-1 to TRBJ1-6; D call uncertain. The CDR3 extends over 13 amino acids. Germline V lookup: CDR1 SGHRS, CDR2 YFSETQ. V was trimmed by 5 bases and J by 0 bases, leaving 3 bases between them. The CDR3 reads CASRTSYNSPLHF. CDR3 DNA: TGCGCCAGCAGAACCTCCTATAATTCACCCCTCCACTTT.

Concerning this clonotype itself: The missing conserved phenylalanine or tryptophan at the end of this CDR3 makes a read error likely. The chain links TRBV7-2 to TRBJ1-1; D is unresolved. V lost 2 bases and J lost 3, with 13 bases in between. The CDR3 spans 15 residues. The germline CDR1 and CDR2 sequences are SGHTA and FQGNSA. The CDR3 reads CASSLSPSRDTEAFS. CDR3 nucleotides: TGTGCCAGCAGCTTATCCCCCTCTCGGGACACTGAAGCTTTCTCT.